These 14 T cell receptor beta chains were sequenced from one sample in a study of molecular identifiers for immune sequencing clone quantification. TCRdb fed the PCR reads into MiXCR, producing one record per CDR3 protein. Of about half a million distinct CDR3 sequences listed, 20% to 25% are singletons. The sample consisted of naive CD8+ T cells from blood, with Jurkat cell RNA spiked in. Subset specified: FACS-sorted CD8+CD4-CCR7+CD45RA+ naive T cells. The receptors stem from a human donor in good health. Some libraries in this study had Jurkat cell RNA spiked in.

The chain couples TRBV27 to TRBJ2-7; 8 bases map to TRBD1. The CDR3 is 13 residues long. V shed 6 bases and J 3 bases; nucleotides not matched to a gene: 4. Germline assignment: CDR1 MNHEY and CDR2 SMNVEV (reference sequence). CDR3 region: CASSDRGIYEQYF. The CDR3 DNA is TGTGCCAGCAGCGACAGGGGTATCTACGAGCAGTACTTC.

In the case of this clonotype: The junction and the germline gene differ at one end; a read error may be behind it. This sequence joins TRBV5-4 and TRBJ2-5, with 9 bases fitting TRBD2. The CDR3 totals 16 residues. CDR1 and CDR2 from the germline V gene are SGHNT and YYREEE (reference sequence). The CDR3 reads CASSLGSLAGQETQYF. Here the CDR3 DNA reads TGTGCCAGCAGCTTGGGGAGCCTAGCGGGGCAAGAGACCCAGTACTTT.

The V and J genes are TRBV6-2 or TRBV6-3 and TRBJ2-7; no firm D call. V lost 10 bases and J 2 bases, leaving 18 bases between the germline ends. Germline CDR1 and CDR2: MNHEY and SVGEGT. CDR3 size: 14 residues. The CDR3 bases are TGTGCCACTTCCAGACAACTATTAGCCTACGAGCAGTACTTC. Protein sequence: CATSRQLLAYEQYF.

The chain carries TRBV2 and TRBJ1-5; TRBD1 might be the D (6 bases). The CDR3 contains 14 residues. Germline assignment: CDR1 SNHLY and CDR2 FYNNEI. The ends were cut back, 8 bases at V and 2 bases at J, with 13 bases in the middle. The CDR3 region is CASETGFGNQPQHF. In DNA, the CDR3 is TGTGCCAGCGAAACAGGGTTTGGCAATCAGCCCCAGCATTTT.

The genes are TRBV30 and TRBJ2-3, with 10 bases aligning to TRBD2. This CDR3 is 15 amino acids long. V was pared by 2 bases and J by 2 bases, with 4 bases of the junction left unmatched. Germline V gene lookup returns CDR1 GTSNPN and CDR2 SVGIG (reference sequence). The CDR3, as DNA: TGTGCCTGGAGTTTAACTAGCGGGGCCACAGATACGCAGTATTTT. Translating it yields CAWSLTSGATDTQYF.

With respect to this clonotype: This clone may be a read error of a much larger clone one base away. The chain employs TRBV4-1 and TRBJ2-7, with D unclear. Germline-derived CDR1 and CDR2 are MGHRA and YSYEKL. The CDR3 extends over 14 amino acids. Trimming shortened V by 4 bases and J by 5 bases, and 15 bases separated the two germline ends. CDR3 amino acids: CASSPSRPPNEQYF. The CDR3 region has the DNA TGCGCCAGCAGCCCCTCGAGGCCGCCCAACGAGCAGTACTTC.

The table lists this clonotype with a count of one. A read error may be the cause here, since a much bigger clone is one base away. This CDR3 is missing its conserved last phenylalanine or tryptophan, likely due to a read error. The chain joins TRBV7-2 to TRBJ2-5; TRBD2 agrees at 10 bases. Germline V lookup: CDR1 SGHTA, CDR2 FQGNSA. The CDR3 sequence is 17 residues long. The V and J ends lost 5 bases and 7 bases, in that order; junction bases with no gene match: 16. Written as DNA, the CDR3 is TGTGCCAGCAGCACCGGACTAGCGGAAGCCAGGGGCGGGACCCAGTACCTC. It encodes CASSTGLAEARGGTQYL.

The chain links TRBV19 to TRBJ2-7, with TRBD2 identical over 8 bases. Germline loops: CDR1 LNHDA, CDR2 SQIVND (reference sequence). This CDR3 is 13 amino acids long. V was pared by 3 bases and J by 2 bases, with 0 bases of the junction left unmatched. The CDR3 here is CASSMGLAYEQYF. In nucleotides, the CDR3 is TGTGCCAGTAGTATGGGACTAGCCTACGAGCAGTACTTC.

This clonotype was detected only once. Germline is not matched at one junction end, which may reflect a read error. The genes are TRBV12-3 or TRBV12-4 and TRBJ2-6; D possibly corresponds to TRBD1 (5 bases). The CDR3 runs to 12 residues. The CDR3 bases are TGTGCCACCGTAGCTGGGGCCAACGTCATGACTTTC. This codes for CATVAGANVMTF.

This clonotype was picked up a small number of times. The V and J genes are TRBV30 and TRBJ2-5, with D unclear. The germline V and J ends were trimmed by 1 base and 4 bases, with 4 bases remaining between them. The germline CDR1 and CDR2 sequences are GTSNPN and SVGIG (reference sequence). The CDR3 is 11 amino acids. The CDR3 loop reads CAWSGTETQYF. For the CDR3, the DNA is TGTGCCTGGAGTGGGACAGAGACCCAGTACTTC.

This clonotype was detected ten times or more. The rearrangement joins TRBV28 to TRBJ1-5; tentatively, D is TRBD1 (5 bases). The CDR3 runs 15 residues. V was pared by 6 bases and J by 5 bases, with 17 bases between. The germline V gene has CDR1 MDHEN and CDR2 SYDVKM. For the CDR3, the DNA is TGTGCCAGCAGAGGACGCGAGGGACCTTATCAGCCCCAGCATTTT. Encoded protein: CASRGREGPYQPQHF.

This clonotype was seen a handful of times. The rearrangement uses TRBV5-5 and TRBJ2-1; 9 bases match TRBD1. The CDR3 extends over 16 amino acids. Germline loops: CDR1 SGHKS, CDR2 YYEKEE (reference sequence). V was clipped by 1 base and J by 9 bases; unmatched bases: 11. The CDR3, as DNA: TGTGCCAGCAGCTTGCGGGACAGGGATCGAATGGGTGAGCAGTTCTTC. This sequence encodes CASSLRDRDRMGEQFF.

This clonotype was recorded at least ten times. The chain is built from TRBV2 and TRBJ2-1; D remains ambiguous. The V gene lost 8 bases and the J gene lost 6 bases, with 8 bases spanning the gap. The CDR3 runs 11 residues. Germline assignment: CDR1 SNHLY and CDR2 FYNNEI. In DNA form, the CDR3 reads TGTGCCAGCCACGCGGTCAATGAGCAGTTCTTC. It codes for CASHAVNEQFF.

This clonotype was found a few times. This chain joins TRBV20-1 and TRBJ2-7, with a possible D match to TRBD1 (7 bases). Germline lookup yields CDR1 DFQATT and CDR2 SNEGSKA (reference sequence). The CDR3 consists of 16 residues. Trimming took 2 bases from V and 0 from J, leaving 17 bases between them. The CDR3 is CSARPAGQMSSYEQYF. The CDR3 DNA sequence: TGCAGTGCTAGACCCGCGGGACAGATGAGCTCCTACGAGCAGTACTTC.